This T cell receptor (beta chain) was sequenced in a study of blood T cell repertoires in COVID-19. This CDR3 has 14 amino acids. V was clipped by 2 bases and J by 4 bases, with 6 bases between them. Per the germline V gene, CDR1 is MNHEY and CDR2 is SMNVEV (reference sequence). Sequenced by immunoSEQ multiplex PCR; TCRdb stores in-frame clones only, minus some. The data contain about 160,000 clones, roughly 86% of them singletons. Sequencing used peripheral blood. This receptor was identified in a man aged 40-49 years who had recovered from COVID-19. The chain has TRBV27 and TRBJ1-6, with D possibly matching TRBD1 (6 bases). The CDR3 spells CASSLQGYNSPLHF. The CDR3 nucleotides read TGTGCCAGCAGTTTACAGGGGTATAATTCACCCCTCCACTTT.